What follows are 26 T cell receptor beta chains derived from one specimen sequenced in a study of cytomegalovirus exposure and HLA in healthy donors. The PCR used 60 Vbeta and 13 Jbeta primers. TCRdb's table, derived via immunoSEQ multiplex PCR, lists solely in-frame clones and lacks some. The sample lists 180,000 or so clones, roughly 77% occurring once. Sample: PBMCs. Source of these receptors: a woman in her twenties or thirties in good health and CMV-seronegative.

This clone occurred once. The rearrangement joins TRBV10-2 to TRBJ2-4; 9 positions agree with TRBD2. Germline V gene lookup returns CDR1 WSHSY and CDR2 SAAADI. The CDR3 covers 14 residues. The junction had 8 bases not matched to a gene; V was cut back by 9 bases and J by 5 bases. For the CDR3, the DNA is TGCGCCAGTGTGGCGGGGGGGAGGGAAAACATTCAGTACTTC. Protein sequence: CASVAGGRENIQYF.

The chain is built from TRBV7-9 and TRBJ1-2, with D possibly TRBD1 on 5 matching bases. The germline V and J ends were trimmed by 3 bases and 7 bases, with 12 bases remaining between them. CDR1 is SEHNR and CDR2 is FQNEAQ in the germline V gene (reference sequence). CDR3 length: 13 residues. CDR3 residues: CASSLVRETGYTF. The CDR3 nucleotides are TGTGCCAGCAGCTTGGTCAGGGAAACTGGCTACACCTTC.

CDR3 DNA: TGCAGCCTGGAGGGCACAGATACGCAGTATTTT. It codes for CSLEGTDTQYF. The chain employs TRBV29-1 and TRBJ2-3, with D maybe TRBD2 (5 bases). CDR3 length: 11 residues. Germline V gene sequence: CDR1 SQVTM, CDR2 ANQGSEA. Between the trimmed V and J ends, which lost 8 bases and 1 base, there was a span of 7 bases.

The chain recombines TRBV5-6 with TRBJ2-7; D unresolved. V shed 1 base and J shed 9 bases, with 8 bases lying between them. The length of the CDR3 is 11 residues. Germline loops: CDR1 SGHDT, CDR2 YYEEEE. The CDR3 DNA reads as TGTGCCAGCAGCTTGTACGAGCGGCAGTACTTC. Translating gives CASSLYERQYF. Full variable domain (missing parts from reference TRBV5-6 and TRBJ2-7): DAGVTQSPTHLIKTRGQQVTLRCSPKSGHDTVSWYQQALGQGPQFIFQYYEEEERQRGNFPDRFSGHQFPNYSSELNVNALLLGDSALYLCASSLYERQYFGPGTRLTVT.

This chain links TRBV6-1 with TRBJ2-2; no definite D call. The CDR3 contains 14 residues. Germline V lookup: CDR1 MNHNS, CDR2 SASEGT. The V and J ends lost 2 bases and 1 base respectively, with 5 bases between them. This chain's CDR3 is CASSELRNTGELFF. CDR3 DNA sequence: TGTGCCAGCAGTGAATTGAGGAACACCGGGGAGCTGTTTTTT.

The chain is built from TRBV6-1 and TRBJ2-2; 8 nucleotides line up with TRBD1. The J segment lost 2 bases and the V segment lost 3 bases, leaving 5 bases of the junction unmatched. The length of the CDR3 is 16 residues. CDR1 is MNHNS and CDR2 is SASEGT in the germline V gene. The CDR3 nucleotides are TGTGCCAGCAGTGACTTGACAGGGGACAACACCGGGGAGCTGTTTTTT. Amino acid sequence: CASSDLTGDNTGELFF.

This chain connects TRBV29-1 to TRBJ2-5, with 8 nucleotides matching TRBD1. V gave up 4 bases and J gave up 5 bases; unmatched junction bases: 6. In germline, CDR1 is SQVTM, CDR2 ANQGSEA. There are 13 residues in the CDR3. The CDR3 loop reads CSVAGQGRETQYF. Here the CDR3 DNA reads TGCAGCGTTGCAGGACAGGGCCGGGAGACCCAGTACTTC. Supplemented by reference TRBV29-1 and TRBJ2-5, the full variable domain reads SAVISQKPSRDICQRGTSLTIQCQVDSQVTMMFWYRQQPGQSLTLIATANQGSEATYESGFVIDKFPISRPNLTFSTLTVSNMSPEDSSIYLCSVAGQGRETQYFGPGTRLLVL.

This clone showed up just a few times. The V call is TRBV12-2, the J call TRBJ1-2; the D call TRBD1 from the table was never checked on the DNA. TRBV12-2 is a pseudogene segment. The length of the CDR3 is 15 residues. The CDR3 protein is CASRPRQGANYGYTF. DNA for the CDR3: TGTGCAAGTCGACCTAGACAGGGGGCTAACTATGGCTACACCTTC.

The CDR3: CATSRVGGVGNQPQHF. The CDR3 nucleotides are TGTGCCACCAGCAGAGTAGGCGGTGTGGGCAATCAGCCCCAGCATTTT. The chain couples TRBV15 to TRBJ1-5; D call uncertain. The germline V gene encodes CDR1 LNHNV and CDR2 YYDKDF (reference sequence). The V gene lost 1 base and the J gene lost 2 bases, with 12 bases spanning the gap. CDR3 length equals 16 residues.

This chain uses TRBV6-5 with TRBJ1-1; D uncertain. CDR1 MNHEY and CDR2 SVGAGI come from the germline V gene. The CDR3 covers 13 residues. Trimming removed 3 bases at V and 3 bases at J, with 8 bases between. CDR3 region: CASSYPPYTEAFF. In DNA, the CDR3 is TGTGCCAGCAGTTATCCCCCGTACACTGAAGCTTTCTTT.

The J gene is TRBJ1-5, the V gene TRBV5-6; D gene ambiguous. Germline V gene lookup returns CDR1 SGHDT and CDR2 YYEEEE. Deletions cut 1 base from V and 7 bases from J, with 6 bases between. The CDR3 covers 12 residues. DNA for the CDR3: TGTGCCAGCAGCTTGTCGGGGCAGCCCCAGCATTTT. Its translation is CASSLSGQPQHF.

The rearrangement links TRBV5-1 to TRBJ1-2; D remains unclear. This CDR3 comprises 14 residues. Germline CDR1 is SGHRS and CDR2 is YFSETQ. V was cut by 0 bases and J by 8 bases, with 14 bases left in between. CDR3 protein: CASSLDVLKQGYTF. The CDR3 nucleotides are TGCGCCAGCAGCTTGGATGTCCTCAAGCAAGGCTACACCTTC.

The V call is TRBV5-1, the J call TRBJ1-6, with no clear D. The CDR3 is made up of 15 amino acids. The V end lost 0 bases, the J end lost 7 bases, and 11 bases lay between the germline ends. Germline V gene lookup returns CDR1 SGHRS and CDR2 YFSETQ. The CDR3 DNA is TGCGCCAGCAGCTTGGATCCGGGAGGGAATTCACCCCTCCACTTT. Translation: CASSLDPGGNSPLHF. Variable domain in full (rest from reference TRBV5-1 and TRBJ1-6): KAGVTQTPRYLIKTRGQQVTLSCSPISGHRSVSWYQQTPGQGLQFLFEYFSETQRNKGNFPGRFSGRQFSNSRSEMNVSTLELGDSALYLCASSLDPGGNSPLHFGNGTRLTVT.

The V call is TRBV7-9, the J call TRBJ1-6, with 7 bases aligning to TRBD1. Germline loops: CDR1 SEHNR, CDR2 FQNEAQ (reference sequence). Trimming took 8 bases from V and 4 from J; bases not matched to a gene: 5. The CDR3 loop spans 14 amino acids. The CDR3 spells CASGTGQYNSPLHF. The DNA of the CDR3 is TGTGCCAGCGGCACGGGACAGTATAATTCACCCCTCCACTTT. The full variable domain, completed using reference TRBV7-9 and TRBJ1-6, is DTGVSQNPRHKITKRGQNVTFRCDPISEHNRLYWYRQTLGQGPEFLTYFQNEAQLEKSRLLSDRFSAERPKGSFSTLEIQRTEQGDSAMYLCASGTGQYNSPLHFGNGTRLTVT.

The chain joins TRBV4-1 to TRBJ1-1, with D possibly matching TRBD1 (6 bases). The V and J ends lost 0 bases and 5 bases respectively, with 22 bases between them. This CDR3 contains 18 residues. Germline V gene lookup returns CDR1 MGHRA and CDR2 YSYEKL. In nucleotides, the CDR3 is TGCGCCAGCAGCCAAGAACTCGGGACACATACCCCGAGGACTGAAGCTTTCTTT. Translated, it gives CASSQELGTHTPRTEAFF.

CDR3 region: CASSVRLDSYNEQFF. In DNA, the CDR3 is TGTGCCAGTAGTGTCAGACTCGACTCCTACAATGAGCAGTTCTTC. The rearrangement links TRBV19 to TRBJ2-1; D remains unclear. This CDR3 is built from 15 residues. Germline V lookup: CDR1 LNHDA, CDR2 SQIVND (reference sequence). Between the trimmed V and J ends, which lost 5 bases and 0 bases, there was a span of 11 bases.

The rearrangement links TRBV12-5 to TRBJ2-2; D is perhaps TRBD2 (6 bases). The V end was cut by 6 bases, the J end by 0 bases, with 11 bases between. There are 15 residues in the CDR3. CDR1 is LGHNT, CDR2 FRNRAP, per germline. CDR3 protein: CASGLSGSNTGELFF. The CDR3 region has the DNA TGTGCTAGTGGCCTTAGCGGTTCGAACACCGGGGAGCTGTTTTTT.

This clone was counted a few times. V and J are TRBV30 and TRBJ1-2; D uncertain. Trimming took 0 bases from V and 5 from J, leaving 10 bases between them. The CDR3 spans 13 residues. CDR1 is GTSNPN, CDR2 SVGIG, per germline (reference sequence). The CDR3 loop reads CAWSVVSGYGYTF. For the CDR3, the DNA is TGTGCCTGGAGTGTGGTTTCGGGTTATGGCTACACCTTC.

The genes are TRBV27 and TRBJ1-2, with no clear D. Germline V gene data show CDR1 as MNHEY and CDR2 as SMNVEV (reference sequence). CDR3 length: 13 residues. V lost 2 bases to trimming and J lost 4 bases, with 8 bases between them. CDR3 amino acids: CASSLEGFYGYTF. The DNA of the CDR3 is TGTGCCAGCAGTTTAGAGGGCTTCTATGGCTACACCTTC.

This rearrangement joins TRBV5-1 to TRBJ2-4; tentative D call: TRBD2 (5 bases). The CDR3 covers 15 residues. The V end lost 4 bases, the J end lost 6 bases, and 17 bases lay between the germline ends. Germline V gene lookup returns CDR1 SGHRS and CDR2 YFSETQ. CDR3 sequence: CASSLSRSGGNIQYF. CDR3 in DNA: TGCGCCAGCAGCCTATCCCGAAGCGGCGGAAACATTCAGTACTTC.

This clone was seen more than once but under ten times. The J gene is TRBJ1-1, the V gene TRBV7-9; weak D call: TRBD1 (5 bases). The CDR3 covers 12 residues. Germline V gene data show CDR1 as SEHNR and CDR2 as FQNEAQ (reference sequence). With 8 bases removed from V and 6 bases from J, the gap between germline ends came to 13 bases. The CDR3 protein is CASSRGMAEAFF. The CDR3, as DNA: TGTGCCAGCTCCCGGGGGATGGCTGAAGCTTTCTTT.

The chain uses TRBV5-1 and TRBJ2-5, with 8 bases lining up with TRBD2. The V gene's germline CDR1 is SGHRS and CDR2 YFSETQ. The CDR3 extends over 15 amino acids. The J segment lost 4 bases and the V segment lost 1 base, leaving 6 bases of the junction unmatched. CDR3 sequence reads: CASSLLRGAGETQYF. In DNA, the CDR3 is TGCGCCAGCAGCTTGTTGCGGGGGGCAGGAGAGACCCAGTACTTC.

The V and J genes are TRBV4-2 and TRBJ2-4, with 16 bases aligning to TRBD2. The CDR3 is 18 residues long. The junction had 6 bases not matched to a gene; V was cut back by 2 bases and J by 5 bases. Looked up from germline, CDR1 is LGHNA and CDR2 is YNFKEQ. The chain's CDR3 is CASSQKGLAGGPENIQYF. The CDR3 coding sequence is TGTGCCAGCAGCCAAAAGGGACTAGCGGGGGGGCCTGAAAACATTCAGTACTTC.

This chain links TRBV6-5 with TRBJ2-7, with D possibly being TRBD1 (6 bases). V lost 6 bases and J lost 3, with 18 bases in between. This CDR3 spans 15 amino acids. From germline, CDR1 is MNHEY and CDR2 SVGAGI. CDR3 nucleotides: TGTGCCAGCAGCCCGACAGGTCTGAATGGCTACGAGCAGTACTTC. It codes for CASSPTGLNGYEQYF.

The rearrangement links TRBV5-1 to TRBJ2-5, with a tentative D call TRBD2 (5 bases). V lost 0 bases and J lost 1, with 13 bases in between. Germline V lookup: CDR1 SGHRS, CDR2 YFSETQ. This CDR3 contains 16 residues. In DNA, the CDR3 is TGCGCCAGCAGCTTGGGTCCTGGCGCGGGCCAAGAGACCCAGTACTTC. Translation gives CASSLGPGAGQETQYF.

V is TRBV2 and J is TRBJ2-7; 9 positions agree with TRBD1. The ends lost 8 bases at V and 5 bases at J; junction bases unmatched: 7. From germline, CDR1 is SNHLY and CDR2 FYNNEI. There are 13 residues in the CDR3. The DNA of the CDR3 is TGTGCCAGCGCCGGGACAGGGATCAACGAGCAGTACTTC. The encoded protein is CASAGTGINEQYF.